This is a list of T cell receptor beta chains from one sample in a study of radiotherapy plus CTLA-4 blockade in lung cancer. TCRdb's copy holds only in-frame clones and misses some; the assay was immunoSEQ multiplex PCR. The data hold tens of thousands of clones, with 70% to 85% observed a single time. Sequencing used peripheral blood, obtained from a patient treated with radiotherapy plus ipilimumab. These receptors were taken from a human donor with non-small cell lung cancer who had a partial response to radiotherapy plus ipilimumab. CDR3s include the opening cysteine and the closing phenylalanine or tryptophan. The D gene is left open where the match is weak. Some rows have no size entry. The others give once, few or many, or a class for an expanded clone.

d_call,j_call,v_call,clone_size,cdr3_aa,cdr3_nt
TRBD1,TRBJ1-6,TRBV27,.,CASRTGVSSYNSPLHF,TGTGCCAGCAGGACAGGGGTGAGCTCCTATAATTCACCCCTCCACTTT
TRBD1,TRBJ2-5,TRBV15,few,CATSSPDRGQETQYF,TGTGCCACCAGCAGTCCCGACAGGGGGCAAGAGACCCAGTACTTC
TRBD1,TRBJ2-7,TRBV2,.,CASRWTGPSYEQYF,TGTGCCAGCAGGTGGACAGGGCCCTCCTACGAGCAGTACTTC
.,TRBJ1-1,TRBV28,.,CASSLRQVGTEAFF,TGTGCCAGCAGTCTAAGACAGGTCGGCACTGAAGCTTTCTTT
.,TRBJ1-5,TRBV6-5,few,CASSYSIGDSNQPQHF,TGTGCCAGCAGTTACTCAATAGGGGATAGCAATCAGCCCCAGCATTTT
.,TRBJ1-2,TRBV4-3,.,CASSQAPGDGYTF,TGCGCCAGCAGCCAAGCGCCAGGGGACGGCTACACCTTC
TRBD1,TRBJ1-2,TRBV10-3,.,CAIRAGQGGADYGYTF,TGTGCCATCCGAGCAGGACAGGGGGGGGCGGACTATGGCTACACCTTC
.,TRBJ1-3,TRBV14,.,CASSPRHNSGNTIYF,TGTGCCAGCAGCCCCCGACACAACTCTGGAAACACCATATATTTT
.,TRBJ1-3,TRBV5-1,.,CASSLVAGSGNTIYF,TGCGCCAGCAGCTTGGTAGCTGGCTCTGGAAACACCATATATTTT
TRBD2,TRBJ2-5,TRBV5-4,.,CASSGRDGETQYF,TGTGCCAGCAGCGGGAGGGACGGAGAGACCCAGTACTTC
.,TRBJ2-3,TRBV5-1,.,CASSLGAGNTDTQYF,TGCGCCAGCAGCTTAGGAGCAGGGAACACAGATACGCAGTATTTT
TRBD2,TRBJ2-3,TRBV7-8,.,CASSLEIAGIDTQYF,TGTGCCAGCAGCTTGGAAATAGCGGGGATAGATACGCAGTATTTT
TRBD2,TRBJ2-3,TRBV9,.,CASSVGVAGATDTQYF,TGTGCCAGCAGCGTAGGGGTAGCGGGGGCCACAGATACGCAGTATTTT
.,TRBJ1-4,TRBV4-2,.,CASSQGRPWGVGEKLFF,TGTGCCAGCAGCCAAGGAAGGCCATGGGGGGTGGGTGAAAAACTGTTTTTT
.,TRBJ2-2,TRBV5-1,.,CASSFRVNTGELFF,TGCGCCAGCAGCTTTCGAGTTAACACCGGGGAGCTGTTTTTT
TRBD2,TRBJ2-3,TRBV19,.,CASSIQGLGGVTDTQYF,TGTGCCAGTAGTATACAAGGCCTCGGGGGGGTCACAGATACGCAGTATTTT
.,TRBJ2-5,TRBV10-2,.,CASSPGWTQYF,TGCGCCAGCAGTCCAGGGTGGACCCAGTACTTC
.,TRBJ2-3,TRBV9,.,CASSVEGGSADTQYF,TGTGCCAGCAGCGTAGAAGGGGGATCCGCAGATACGCAGTATTTT
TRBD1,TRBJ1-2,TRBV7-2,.,CASSPQGGSGYTF,TGTGCCAGCAGCCCGCAGGGGGGCAGTGGCTACACCTTC
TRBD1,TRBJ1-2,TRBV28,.,CASGDSIYGYTF,TGTGCCAGCGGGGACAGCATCTATGGCTACACCTTC
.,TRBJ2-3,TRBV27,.,CASKTGEGTDTQYF,TGTGCCAGCAAAACAGGGGAGGGCACAGATACGCAGTATTTT
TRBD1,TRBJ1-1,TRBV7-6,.,CASSLQGAGTEAFF,TGTGCCAGCAGCTTACAGGGGGCGGGCACTGAAGCTTTCTTT
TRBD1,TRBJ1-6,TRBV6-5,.,CASSQEGQGFSPLHF,TGTGCCAGCAGCCAAGAGGGACAGGGATTTTCACCCCTCCACTTT
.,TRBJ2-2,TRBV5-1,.,CASSLAGDWTGELFF,TGCGCCAGCAGCTTGGCGGGGGATTGGACCGGGGAGCTGTTTTTT
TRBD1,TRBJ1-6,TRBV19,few,CASTEDRVRLNSPLHF,TGTGCCAGTACCGAGGACAGGGTTAGGTTGAATTCACCCCTCCACTTT
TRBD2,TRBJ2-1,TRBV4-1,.,CASSPGGSGGTSSYNEQFF,TGCGCCAGCAGCCCGGGAGGTAGCGGGGGGACGAGCTCCTACAATGAGCAGTTCTTC
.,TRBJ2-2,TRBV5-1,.,CASSLVLNTGELFF,TGCGCCAGCAGCTTGGTACTTAACACCGGGGAGCTGTTTTTT
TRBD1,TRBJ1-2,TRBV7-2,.,CASSRDRTYGYTF,TGTGCCAGCAGCCGGGACAGGACTTATGGCTACACCTTC
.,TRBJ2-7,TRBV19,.,CASSIGEAYEQYF,TGTGCCAGTAGTATCGGGGAAGCCTACGAGCAGTACTTC
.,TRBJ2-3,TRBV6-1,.,CAIRRTGLTDTQYF,TGTGCCATCAGGCGAACAGGGCTCACAGATACGCAGTATTTT
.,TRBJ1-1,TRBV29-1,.,CSLAGAGAMNTEAFF,TGCAGCTTGGCAGGGGCAGGGGCCATGAACACTGAAGCTTTCTTT
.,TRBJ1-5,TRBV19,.,CASSIQDGNQPQHF,TGTGCCAGTAGTATACAGGATGGGAATCAGCCCCAGCATTTT
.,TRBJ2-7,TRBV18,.,CASSPDSAYEQYF,TGTGCCAGCTCACCGGACAGTGCCTACGAGCAGTACTTC
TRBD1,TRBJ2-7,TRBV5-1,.,CASRGTGDYEQYF,TGCGCCAGCAGAGGGACAGGGGACTACGAGCAGTACTTC
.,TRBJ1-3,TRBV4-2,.,CASSSRGTGNTIYF,TGTGCCAGCAGCTCAAGGGGAACTGGAAACACCATATATTTT